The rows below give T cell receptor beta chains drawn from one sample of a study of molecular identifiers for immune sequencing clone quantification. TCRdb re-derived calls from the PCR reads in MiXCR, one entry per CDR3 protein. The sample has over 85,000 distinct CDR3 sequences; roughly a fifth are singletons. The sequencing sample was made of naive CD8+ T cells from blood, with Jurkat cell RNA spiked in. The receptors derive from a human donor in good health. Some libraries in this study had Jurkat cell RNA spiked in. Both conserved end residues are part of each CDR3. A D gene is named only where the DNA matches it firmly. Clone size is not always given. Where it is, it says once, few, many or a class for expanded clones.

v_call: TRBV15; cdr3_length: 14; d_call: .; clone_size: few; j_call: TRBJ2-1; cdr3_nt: TGTGCCACCAGCAGCCGGACAGCCTACAATGAGCAGTTCTTC; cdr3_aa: CATSSRTAYNEQFF
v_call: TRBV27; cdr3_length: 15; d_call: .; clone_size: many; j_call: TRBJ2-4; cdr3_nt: TGTGCCAGCAGTTTATTTGCAGGGGAATTCAACATTCAGTACTTC; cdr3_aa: CASSLFAGEFNIQYF
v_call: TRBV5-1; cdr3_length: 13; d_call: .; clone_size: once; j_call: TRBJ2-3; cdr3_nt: TGCGCCAGCAGCTTGGAAGCCACAGATACGCGGTATTTT; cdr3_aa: CASSLEATDTRYF
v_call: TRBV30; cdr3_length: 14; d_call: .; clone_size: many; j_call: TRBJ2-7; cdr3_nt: TGTGCCTGGAGTGTCTCTATAGAAAGGTACGAGCAGTACTTC; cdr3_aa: CAWSVSIERYEQYF
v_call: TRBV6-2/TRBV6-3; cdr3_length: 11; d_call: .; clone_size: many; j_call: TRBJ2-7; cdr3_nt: TGTGCCAGCACCCACAGCTACGAGCAGTACTTC; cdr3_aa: CASTHSYEQYF
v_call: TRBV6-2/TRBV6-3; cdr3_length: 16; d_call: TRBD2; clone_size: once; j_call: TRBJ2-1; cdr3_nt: TGTGCCAGCACTACAACATCTCTCGGGAGGGGGAATGAGCAGTTCTTC; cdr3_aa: CASTTTSLGRGNEQFF
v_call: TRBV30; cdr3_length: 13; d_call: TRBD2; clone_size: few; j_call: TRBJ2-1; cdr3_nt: TGTGCCTGGAGGGGACTAGCGTGGGATGAGCAGTTCTTC; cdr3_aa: CAWRGLAWDEQFF
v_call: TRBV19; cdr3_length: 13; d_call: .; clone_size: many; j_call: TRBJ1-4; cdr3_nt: TGTGCCAGCTTCCAGGGTGCTGGGGAAAAACTGTTTTTT; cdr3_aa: CASFQGAGEKLFF
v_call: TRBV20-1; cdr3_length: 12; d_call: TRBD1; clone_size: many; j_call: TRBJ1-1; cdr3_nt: TGCAGTGCCCGACAGGGAAACACTGAAGCTTTCTTT; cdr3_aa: CSARQGNTEAFF
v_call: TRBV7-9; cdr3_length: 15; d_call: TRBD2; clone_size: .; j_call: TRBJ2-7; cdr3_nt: TGTGCCAGCAGCGTCGAGCGGGGGCCCTCCTACGAGCAGTACTTC; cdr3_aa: CASSVERGPSYEQYF
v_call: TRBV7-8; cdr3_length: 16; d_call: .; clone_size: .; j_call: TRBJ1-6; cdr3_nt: TGTGCCAGCAGCTTAAAGTCGCTGACCTTTAATTCACCCCTCCACTTT; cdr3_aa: CASSLKSLTFNSPLHF
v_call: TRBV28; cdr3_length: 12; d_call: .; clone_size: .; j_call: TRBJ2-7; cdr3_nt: TGTGCCAGCAGTCCCAATCCCTACGAGCAGTACTTC; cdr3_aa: CASSPNPYEQYF
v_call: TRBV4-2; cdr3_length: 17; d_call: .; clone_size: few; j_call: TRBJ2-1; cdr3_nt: TGTGCCAGCAGCCAGCATCTAGCAGCACCTTCCAACAATGAGCAGTTCTTC; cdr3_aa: CASSQHLAAPSNNEQFF
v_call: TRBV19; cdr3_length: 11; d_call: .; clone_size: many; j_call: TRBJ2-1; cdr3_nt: TGTGCCAGTAGTTTAGGACGAGAGCAGTTCTTC; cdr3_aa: CASSLGREQFF
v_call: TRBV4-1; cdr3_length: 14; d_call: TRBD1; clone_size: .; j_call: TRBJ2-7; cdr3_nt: TGCGCCAGCAGCCCTCGGGACAGGGGGGAAGAGCAGTACTTC; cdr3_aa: CASSPRDRGEEQYF
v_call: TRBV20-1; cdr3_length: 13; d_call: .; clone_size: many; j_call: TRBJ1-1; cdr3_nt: TGCAGTGCTAGGCCACAGGGGAACACTGAAGCTTTCTTT; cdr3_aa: CSARPQGNTEAFF
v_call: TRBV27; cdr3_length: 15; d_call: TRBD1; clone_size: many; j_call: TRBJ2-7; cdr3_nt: TGTGCCAGCAGTAGCCTGGGACAGGTTACCTACGAGCAGTACTTC; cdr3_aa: CASSSLGQVTYEQYF
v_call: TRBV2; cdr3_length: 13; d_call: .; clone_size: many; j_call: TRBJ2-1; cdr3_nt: TGTGCCAGCAGTGATGAGGGATACAATGAGCAGTTCTTC; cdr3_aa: CASSDEGYNEQFF
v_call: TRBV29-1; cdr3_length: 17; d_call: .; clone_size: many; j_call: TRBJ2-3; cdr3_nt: TGCAGCGTTGGGATTTTAGGGCTAGGCCCCTACACAGATACGCAGTATTTT; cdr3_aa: CSVGILGLGPYTDTQYF
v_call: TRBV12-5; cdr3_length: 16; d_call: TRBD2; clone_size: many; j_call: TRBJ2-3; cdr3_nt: TGTGCTAGTGGTCTAGCGGGGGCCTATAGCACAGATACGCAGTATTTT; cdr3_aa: CASGLAGAYSTDTQYF
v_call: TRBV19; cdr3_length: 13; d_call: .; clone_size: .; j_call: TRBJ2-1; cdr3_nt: TGTGCCAGTAGCGACGGTGCCTCATATACGCAGTTCTTC; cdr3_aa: CASSDGASYTQFF
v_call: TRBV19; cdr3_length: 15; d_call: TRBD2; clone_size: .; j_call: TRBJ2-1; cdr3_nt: TGTGCCAGTAGTTCGCGGGGGGCCGGGTACAATGAGCAGTTCTTC; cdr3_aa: CASSSRGAGYNEQFF
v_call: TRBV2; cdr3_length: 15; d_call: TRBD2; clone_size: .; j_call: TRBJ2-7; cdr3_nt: TGTGCCAGCAGTCCCGGGACTAGCGCATCCTACGAGCAGTACTTC; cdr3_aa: CASSPGTSASYEQYF
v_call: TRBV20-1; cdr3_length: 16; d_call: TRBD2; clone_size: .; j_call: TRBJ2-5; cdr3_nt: TGCAGTGCTAGACAGATTGGGACTAGCGGGAGAGAGACCCAGTACTTC; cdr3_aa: CSARQIGTSGRETQYF
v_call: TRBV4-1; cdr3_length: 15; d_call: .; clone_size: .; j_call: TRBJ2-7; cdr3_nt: TGCGCCAGCAGCCAAGAGGGTCAGGGTGTCTACGAGCAGTACTTC; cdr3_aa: CASSQEGQGVYEQYF
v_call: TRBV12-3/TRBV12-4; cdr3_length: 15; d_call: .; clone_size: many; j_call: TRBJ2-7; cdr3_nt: TGTGCCAGCAGTGCACCATGGGACCGCTCCTACGAGCAGTACTTC; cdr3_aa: CASSAPWDRSYEQYF
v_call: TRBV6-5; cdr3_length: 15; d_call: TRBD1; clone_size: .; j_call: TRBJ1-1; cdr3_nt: TGTGCCAGCACAACAACAGGGGGCCGACGCACTGAAGCTTTCTTT; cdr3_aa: CASTTTGGRRTEAFF
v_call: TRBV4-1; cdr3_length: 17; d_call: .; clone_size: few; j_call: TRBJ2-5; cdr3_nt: TGCGCCAGCAGCCAAACCCTGATCGACAGAAAACAAGAGACCCAGTACTTC; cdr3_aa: CASSQTLIDRKQETQYF
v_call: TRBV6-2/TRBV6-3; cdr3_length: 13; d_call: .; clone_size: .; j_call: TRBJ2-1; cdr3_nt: TGTGCCAGCATCGCAGGGGGGTGGCATGAGCAGTTCTTC; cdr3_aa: CASIAGGWHEQFF
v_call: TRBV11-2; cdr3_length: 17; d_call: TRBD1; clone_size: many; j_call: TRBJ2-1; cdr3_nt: TGTGCCAGCAGCTCGGGACAGGGTATTGGGCTTGGGAATGAGCAGTTCTTC; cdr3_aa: CASSSGQGIGLGNEQFF
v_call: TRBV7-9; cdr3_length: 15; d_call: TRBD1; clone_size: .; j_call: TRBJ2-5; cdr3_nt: TGTGCCAGCAACACCTCAGGACAGGGGGCAGAGACCCAGTACTTC; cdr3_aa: CASNTSGQGAETQYF
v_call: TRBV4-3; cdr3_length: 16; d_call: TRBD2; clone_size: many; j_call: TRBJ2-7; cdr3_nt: TGCGCCAGCAGCCAAGATTGGACTAGCGGGAGCTACGAGCAGTACTTC; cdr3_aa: CASSQDWTSGSYEQYF
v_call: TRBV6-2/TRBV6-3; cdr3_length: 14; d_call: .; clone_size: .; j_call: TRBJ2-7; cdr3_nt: TGTGCCAGCAGTTCCCCGGGACTGCTATACGAGCAGTACTTC; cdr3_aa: CASSSPGLLYEQYF